One and the same sample provided the 19 T cell receptor beta chains below, sequenced in a study of beta chain features in type 1 diabetes. Expressed TCRB transcripts were sequenced because the entire RNA isolate underwent reverse transcription. The data were produced by immunoSEQ multiplex PCR, yet TCRdb's version contains in-frame clones alone and is incomplete. In the table there are 970,000 or so clones, 17% of which are singletons. The sequenced sample consisted of naive CD4+ T cells from blood. The receptors were gathered from a woman aged 18-29 years in good health.

This clone was counted a few times. The J gene is TRBJ2-7, the V gene TRBV28; D possibly uses TRBD1 or TRBD2 (5 bases each). Trimming stripped 7 bases from V and 3 bases from J, with 16 bases between. CDR3 length equals 14 residues. In germline, CDR1 is MDHEN, CDR2 SYDVKM. DNA for the CDR3: TGTGCCAGCACCACCCGGGACGGGTACTACGAGCAGTACTTC. Protein sequence: CASTTRDGYYEQYF.

This clone was seen a handful of times. The rearrangement joins TRBV9 to TRBJ2-5; D is possibly TRBD1 or TRBD2 (6 bases each). CDR3 length: 14 residues. Trimming removed 4 bases from V and 3 bases from J, with 13 bases in between. Per germline, CDR1 SGDLS and CDR2 YYNGEE. CDR3 residues: CASSTPGGKETQYF. The CDR3 DNA reads as TGTGCCAGCAGCACACCCGGGGGCAAAGAGACCCAGTACTTC. The full variable domain, in which reference TRBV9 and TRBJ2-5 provide the parts outside the CDR3, is DSGVTQTPKHLITATGQRVTLRCSPRSGDLSVYWYQQSLDQGLQFLIQYYNGEERAKGNILERFSAQQFPDLHSELNLSSLELGDSALYFCASSTPGGKETQYFGPGTRLLVL.

The chain employs TRBV19 and TRBJ1-5, with 7 bases identical to TRBD1. The CDR3 is 14 residues long. The V segment lost 4 bases and the J segment 6 bases; nucleotides outside the gene matches: 6. Germline CDR1 LNHDA, CDR2 SQIVND (reference sequence). The CDR3 coding sequence is TGTGCCAGTAGTACGACAGGGCCCGGTCAGCCCCAGCATTTT. Translating it yields CASSTTGPGQPQHF.

This clone came up a few times. V usage is TRBV27 and J usage is TRBJ2-4, with D possibly being TRBD2 (5 bases). The CDR3 contains 15 residues. Trimming pared 5 bases from V and 6 bases from J, leaving 17 bases between. Germline V gives CDR1 MNHEY, CDR2 SMNVEV (reference sequence). The CDR3 loop reads CASSTLEGFGNIQYF. The CDR3 DNA reads as TGTGCCAGCAGTACCCTTGAGGGTTTTGGAAACATTCAGTACTTC.

The chain employs TRBV28 and TRBJ2-5, with TRBD1 identical over 9 bases. V shed 7 bases, J shed 1 base, and the junction held 7 bases outside the gene matches. The CDR3 extends over 15 amino acids. CDR1 and CDR2 from the germline V gene are MDHEN and SYDVKM. The DNA for the CDR3 is TGTGCCAGCAACCGTCCACAGGGGGCCCAAGAGACCCAGTACTTC. Its translation: CASNRPQGAQETQYF.

This clone was seen a handful of times. The V gene is TRBV6-1, the J gene TRBJ1-2; TRBD1 aligns across 10 bases. This CDR3 has 16 residues. V shed 4 bases, J shed 4 bases, and the junction held 9 bases outside the gene matches. Germline values: CDR1 MNHNS, CDR2 SASEGT. This CDR3 reads CASSAQTGGEGYGYTF. The CDR3 nucleotides read TGTGCCAGCAGTGCCCAGACAGGGGGCGAAGGCTATGGCTACACCTTC.

This clone was seen a few times. This chain connects TRBV2 to TRBJ2-7, with a weak D call TRBD1 (6 bases). The CDR3 has 15 residues. Germline V gene data show CDR1 as SNHLY and CDR2 as FYNNEI. Deletions cut 1 base from V and 10 bases from J, with 20 bases between. The CDR3: CASSEGPGAQGRQYF. In DNA, the CDR3 is TGTGCCAGCAGTGAAGGGCCAGGGGCCCAGGGTCGTCAGTACTTC. The variable domain in full, completed from reference TRBV2 and TRBJ2-7, reads EPEVTQTPSHQVTQMGQEVILRCVPISNHLYFYWYRQILGQKVEFLVSFYNNEISEKSEIFDDQFSVERPDGSNFTLKIRSTKLEDSAMYFCASSEGPGAQGRQYFGPGTRLTVT.

This clone was detected a few times. This chain links TRBV7-2 with TRBJ2-7; TRBD1 agrees at 10 bases. In germline, CDR1 is SGHTA, CDR2 FQGNSA. This CDR3 contains 16 residues. The V segment lost 2 bases and the J segment 3 bases; nucleotides outside the gene matches: 7. The CDR3 reads CASSLYRTGGNYEQYF. The CDR3 bases are TGTGCCAGCAGCTTATACCGGACAGGGGGGAACTACGAGCAGTACTTC.

The V and J genes are TRBV19 and TRBJ2-3; tentative D call: TRBD2 (8 bases). CDR3 length: 15 residues. V lost 3 bases and J 5 bases, leaving 15 bases between the germline ends. Per germline, CDR1 LNHDA and CDR2 SQIVND (reference sequence). The CDR3 loop reads CASSMNRGLGDTQYF. The CDR3 DNA follows: TGTGCCAGTAGTATGAACAGGGGACTAGGAGATACGCAGTATTTT.

This clone was seen a few times. CDR3 protein: CASSRRDGTEAFF. DNA for the CDR3: TGTGCCAGCAGTCGCAGGGATGGCACTGAAGCTTTCTTT. The chain joins TRBV5-4 to TRBJ1-1; a weak D match, TRBD1 (5 bases). Germline lookup yields CDR1 SGHNT and CDR2 YYREEE (reference sequence). The CDR3 has 13 amino acids. V was clipped by 5 bases and J by 4 bases, with 12 bases between them. The full variable domain, in which reference TRBV5-4 and TRBJ1-1 provide the parts outside the CDR3, is ETGVTQSPTHLIKTRGQQVTLRCSSQSGHNTVSWYQQALGQGPQFIFQYYREEENGRGNFPPRFSGLQFPNYSSELNVNALELDDSALYLCASSRRDGTEAFFGQGTRLTVV.

This clone appeared a few times. The V call is TRBV4-3, the J call TRBJ2-1; possible D gene TRBD2, 6 bases. The germline V gene encodes CDR1 LGHNA and CDR2 YSLEER. With 0 bases removed from V and 3 bases from J, the gap between germline ends came to 12 bases. This CDR3 has 16 amino acids. The CDR3 loop is CASSQERAGFYNEQFF. Here the CDR3 DNA reads TGCGCCAGCAGCCAAGAACGGGCGGGGTTCTACAATGAGCAGTTCTTC.

Comment on this clone: Other DNA sequences in this sample translate to the same CDR3. This chain connects TRBV7-9 to TRBJ2-7, with D maybe TRBD2 (6 bases). The germline V and J ends were trimmed by 2 bases and 7 bases, with 12 bases remaining between them. The V gene's germline CDR1 is SEHNR and CDR2 FQNEAQ (reference sequence). The CDR3 runs to 13 residues. The CDR3 DNA reads as TGTGCCAGCAGCTTACTGGCCGGGGGTGAGCAGTACTTC. Its protein is CASSLLAGGEQYF. The whole variable domain, remainder taken from reference TRBV7-9 and TRBJ2-7, is DTGVSQNPRHKITKRGQNVTFRCDPISEHNRLYWYRQTLGQGPEFLTYFQNEAQLEKSRLLSDRFSAERPKGSFSTLEIQRTEQGDSAMYLCASSLLAGGEQYFGPGTRLTVT.

The chain is built from TRBV6-5 and TRBJ2-5; TRBD2 is a possible D gene (5 bases). The CDR3 totals 11 residues. V was shortened by 6 bases and J by 5 bases, with 7 bases between the two germline ends. CDR1 is MNHEY, CDR2 SVGAGI, per germline. CDR3 sequence: CASSPGETQYF. For the CDR3, the DNA is TGTGCCAGCAGCCCGGGGGAGACCCAGTACTTC.

The chain carries TRBV28 and TRBJ2-7; 8 bases match TRBD2. Germline assignment: CDR1 MDHEN and CDR2 SYDVKM. CDR3 length: 15 amino acids. V dropped 5 bases and J dropped 3; count of bases not matched to a gene: 9. The DNA for the CDR3 is TGTGCCAGCAGTGCCCCGGGGAGCGGGAGCTACGAGCAGTACTTC. Its protein product is CASSAPGSGSYEQYF.

The table lists this clone with a few counts. The rearrangement uses TRBV27 and TRBJ2-1, with 8 bases fitting TRBD2. Losses at the gene ends were 6 bases for V and 7 bases for J; bases not matched to a gene: 8. The CDR3 runs 14 residues. From germline, CDR1 is MNHEY and CDR2 SMNVEV (reference sequence). The CDR3 protein is CASSGGGRVNEQFF. The CDR3 bases are TGTGCCAGCAGCGGCGGGGGGCGCGTAAATGAGCAGTTCTTC.

V gene TRBV5-1 combines with J gene TRBJ1-4, with a weak D call TRBD1 (5 bases). The CDR3 consists of 15 residues. CDR1 and CDR2 (germline): SGHRS, YFSETQ. Deletions cut 4 bases from V and 5 bases from J, with 15 bases between. DNA for the CDR3: TGCGCCAGCAGCCAGACGAGGGGAAGGAATGAAAAACTGTTTTTT. It codes for CASSQTRGRNEKLFF.

This clone was counted a few times. This chain uses TRBV7-2 with TRBJ1-2, with a weak D call TRBD1 (6 bases). V was clipped by 5 bases and J by 7 bases, with 17 bases between them. CDR1 and CDR2 from the germline V gene are SGHTA and FQGNSA. The CDR3 is 14 amino acids. CDR3 loop: CASSPRTGTAGYTF. CDR3 in DNA: TGTGCCAGCAGCCCAAGAACAGGGACCGCTGGCTACACCTTC.

The rearrangement links TRBV5-8 to TRBJ2-3; D not certain. Germline V gene data show CDR1 as SGHTS and CDR2 as YDEGEE. Trimming shortened V by 4 bases and J by 0 bases, and 6 bases separated the two germline ends. The CDR3 loop spans 13 amino acids. The CDR3 region is CASSLTSTDTQYF. CDR3 nucleotide sequence: TGTGCCAGCAGCCTAACTAGCACAGATACGCAGTATTTT.

This clone was observed a handful of times. The chain links TRBV28 to TRBJ2-1; D is uncertain. The ends were cut back, 6 bases at V and 9 bases at J, with 6 bases in the middle. CDR3 length equals 10 residues. The germline V gene has CDR1 MDHEN and CDR2 SYDVKM. In nucleotides, the CDR3 is TGTGCCAGCAGCAATCGTGAGCAGTTCTTC. Translating it yields CASSNREQFF.